This T cell receptor beta chain derives from a study of cytomegalovirus exposure and HLA in healthy donors (dated by TCRdb to about 2017). Study-wide context: An earlier analysis of roughly 500 of the donors reported approximately 280 Gb of sequence data and approximately 120 million unique TCR beta sequences obtained from 180 million or so T cells. Of the approximately 400 genotyped donors, around 81% fell in the genetic ancestry cluster associated with self-reported Caucasian donors. An earlier analysis of 500 to 650 of the donors applied high-throughput TCR beta sequencing to assess whether each TCR beta V gene segment acted as functional or pseudogenic. An early release covering some 640 HLA-typed donors comprised about 300 gigabases of sequencing data and approximately 85 million unique TCR sequences. The study was designed to test whether signatures of past pathogen exposure could be identified by cataloging public T cell receptors. A later genetic analysis took genome-wide SNP genotypes for about 55% of the 666 donors and used that subset as a discovery cohort. To study patterns of TCR occurrence, a later analysis re-analyzed previously published TCR beta repertoires from more than 550 donors and added high-resolution HLA genotyping. Both class I and class II loci were covered by HLA typing, at four-digit resolution. Rather than drawing on any new phenotypic data, the later analysis identified candidate immune exposures from TCR beta sequences and the way those sequences occurred across donors. Among 300 to 500 genotyped donors of the cohort, an average of about 220,000 unique TCR beta nucleotide sequences was sequenced per donor, of which roughly 18% were non-productive. Donor age, sex, ethnicity and CMV serostatus were compiled together with the repertoire data. Using immunosequencing, the study profiled T cell repertoires from about 650 subjects and related those repertoires to cytomegalovirus serostatus. Besides the first cohort of roughly 700 subjects, a separate validation cohort made up of over 100 different subjects was used. Several DR-DQ haplotypes were treated as single units for association and clustering because of strong linkage in the cohort. The study combined high-throughput TCR immunosequencing, statistical association of individual TCRs with disease status, and machine learning to predict cytomegalovirus infection status. Typing coverage differed by locus: A, B, C, DRB1 and DQB1 were typed in roughly 620-630 donors, DQA1 in 522, DPA1 in roughly 590, and DPB1 in about 450. All discovery cohort repertoires had been generated on a single sequencing platform. What the study reported, not specific to this receptor: The sequencing pipeline was judged likely to have produced a cluster of highly shared sequence variants as a technical artifact. A later analysis found that TCR association rates varied across HLA loci, with DRB1 alleles showing the most associated TCRs and HLA-C alleles the fewest. A further reported finding was that TCR beta sequences accurately predicted the HLA-A and HLA-B alleles for most subjects in the first cohort. V-gene and J-gene trimming of TCR beta chains was associated with a missense DCLRE1C variant in a later genetic analysis, and the association was replicated in an independent cohort. According to a later genetic analysis, donors in an Asian-associated ancestry cluster had fewer N-insertions in productive TCRs than the roughly 700-donor mean. The cohort was sequenced for TCR beta chains only, and without alpha or paired-chain data the features that could be detected were limited. A few of the identified cytomegalovirus-associated TCR beta chains were confirmed in vitro to be specific for cytomegalovirus antigens. Because the 87-base-pair reads could not distinguish some IMGT-functional V segments, including TRBV6-2 and TRBV6-3, those segments were excluded. Broadly in line with IMGT annotations, most TCR beta V segments showed up in productive rearrangements about 87% or about 30% of the time in an earlier analysis of several hundred of the donors. According to a later analysis, most CMV-associated TCR beta chains appeared to be HLA-restricted, and the HLA associations seemed to be driven largely by CMV exposure. The earlier analysis of about 600 of the donors excluded fewer than 20 rarely observed V segments, including chromosome 9 orphons, because counts were too low. Correlated functional status among segregating V segments might reflect linkage disequilibrium, but an unknown experimental factor could not be ruled out. The classifier was reported to diagnose cytomegalovirus status with high specificity and sensitivity in both the original and validation cohorts. A total of some 180 TCR beta chains were listed by the study as associated with cytomegalovirus. Most TCR sequences were seen in very few donors, while some public TCRs were found in many individuals. A later analysis reported that several top co-occurrence clusters appeared linked to parvovirus B19, influenza, CMV and Epstein-Barr virus. In a later analysis, HLA-associated TCR beta chains showed more clonal expansion and lower generation probabilities than non-associated chains that were equally common. When HLA alleles, especially DR and DQ, strongly co-occurred, attributing TCR associations to individual alleles was difficult. It was suggested by the authors that the approach could potentially be generalized to other disease states and immunological phenotypes. The only immune exposure information available for the cohort was CMV serostatus. Because HLA typing was missing for some donors at each locus, association tests included only the typed subset. At a false discovery rate of 0.05, a later analysis linked under 20,000 TCR beta sequences to specific HLA alleles. The presence/absence analyses assumed that sequencing depth was roughly uniform across donors, and that assumption may not be true.

The cohort was made up of approximately 700 healthy bone marrow donors. At the time of sampling, every cohort member was nominally healthy, though immune exposures that went unrecorded were likely present. The donor tested CMV seronegative, placing the donor among the roughly 400 seronegative members of the cohort. A peripheral blood sample was provided by each donor, and peripheral blood mononuclear cells were used for TCR beta sequencing. The Qiagen DNeasy Blood Extraction Kit was used to extract genomic DNA from the blood cell samples. Sequences WNHNN (CDR1) and SYGVQD (CDR2) are obtained from the germline V gene (reference sequence). At the junction V is shortened by 3 bases and J by 0 bases; bases outside the gene matches: 7. The CDR3 holds 17 amino acids from the cysteine to the phenylalanine. The retained sequence is limited to the CDR3, 51 bases, with the frame set at the first base. The library was prepared using the immunoSEQ multiplex PCR assay. For the multiplex PCR, a mixture combining 60 forward primers for TCR Vbeta segments and 13 reverse primers for TCR Jbeta segments was used. The CDR3 region of rearranged TCR beta genes was amplified from genomic DNA by a multiplex PCR assay. The Illumina HiSeq System was used to sequence the amplified TCR beta libraries as 87-base-pair reads. The authors' pipeline ran thus. In a later analysis, tens of millions of unique TCR beta chains were counted across the 500 to 700 repertoires, and roughly 11 million of these chains were shared by at least two donors. Raw reads were error-corrected and collapsed into unique sequences with a nearest-neighbor algorithm that merged closely related sequences to remove PCR and sequencing errors. Alignment of CDR3 sequences to IMGT reference sequences was used to assign V, D and J gene segments. Each retained sequence needed at least a six-nucleotide match to both a V gene segment and a J gene segment. Rearrangements were classified as productive when the CDR3 lacked stop codons and remained in frame with V and J, and all other rearrangements were classified as non-productive. CDR3 was defined according to IMGT convention as the region running from the second conserved V-encoded cysteine to the conserved J-encoded phenylalanine. The earlier analysis of about 610 of the donors excluded any sequence lacking an unambiguous match to a single V gene segment. In an earlier analysis of a few hundred of the donors, a V segment was called functional when productive rearrangements were above 56.7%, and segregating when the standard deviation between donors exceeded 5%. A statistical classification framework was developed to diagnose cytomegalovirus status using the catalog of TCR beta chain sequences. A later analysis assigned V and J genes by comparing TCR nucleotide sequences with IMGT/GENE-DB human TR gene sequences. A later analysis assigned CDR3 sequences and most-parsimonious VDJ recombination scenarios with the TCRdist pipeline. In a later analysis, every TCR beta chain was defined by the combination of its CDR3 amino acid sequence and its V-gene family, and reads without a unique V-gene family were dropped. To address suspected cross-contamination and a sequencing artifact, a later analysis removed 592 highly shared, low-generation-probability nucleotide sequences. In a later analysis, a clonal expansion index for each public chain was calculated from normalized within-repertoire ranks of inferred template counts. Generation probabilities in a later analysis came from a VDJ recombination model fitted to out-of-frame rearrangements, and those results were checked against IGoR. A later analysis scored TCR-TCR, TCR-HLA and TCR-CMV co-occurrence with hypergeometric tests, applying a repertoire-size bias correction to TCR pairs. To estimate false discovery rates, a later analysis permuted the HLA or CMV assignments 20 times. A later analysis grouped co-occurring TCRs with DBSCAN, adding TCRdist sequence similarity when clustering within HLA-allele-positive subsets. Repertoires with fewer than 30,000 or more than 120,000 public chains, plus five repertoires with anomalous nucleotide sharing, were excluded from co-occurrence clustering. TCRdb holds this immuneACCESS table with in-frame rearrangements only. Some clones are missing; in checked studies, unresolved V genes explain under half, and the rest has no known cause. The V and J calls and clone size are taken from that table; D and trimming were inferred from the DNA. For this sample the table gives around 180,000 clones, of which roughly four fifths were detected only once. The top ten clones comprise less than 2% of the sample.

This clone appeared a single time. Its recognized antigen is unknown. No much larger clone is present one base from it, and per-base qualities are unavailable. Sequences were obtained from PBMCs. This TCR came from a man between 18 and 29 years old in good health and CMV-seronegative. This sequence uses TRBV10-1 and TRBJ2-2; the central 7 bases match TRBD2. The bases read TGCGCCAGCAGTGATTACAGGCTAGCGGCGAACACCGGGGAGCTGTTTTTT. Its coded protein is CASSDYRLAANTGELFF.